The following is a TCR beta chain sequence with its context. Its antigen target is currently unknown. Qualities for individual bases were not recorded, and no much larger clone is one base off. This sample stems from a study of shared clonotypes between healthy human individuals (dated by TCRdb to the early 2020s). Study-wide context: Three men and two women, aged 18 to 49 years, made up the cohort. For each donor, three plates each were used for CD4 naive and CD4 memory, two plates were used for CD8 naive, and one plate was used for CD8 memory. To estimate repertoire size and how much clonotypes are shared between individuals, the study performed deep sequencing of blood TCR repertoires from roughly five healthy adults. To increase sequencing depth and limit assay-specific biases, TCR repertoire library preparation and sequencing were carried out by different laboratories using diverse techniques. Each donor's leukapheresis produced roughly between roughly 0.94 and 9.5 billion PBMCs. The paper's findings and limits, for the study overall: Rarefaction of sorted-subset datasets indicated incomplete sequencing despite the large sequencing depth. Pairwise subsampling indicated that sequencing depth was expected to affect the degree of clonotype sharing among donors. When a handful of donors were compared, the shared fraction of clonotypes was around 5% for naive CD4, about 4% for naive CD8, roughly 2.5% for memory CD4, and around 0.37% for memory CD8. Larger estimated clonotype richness was generally found for naive subsets than for memory subsets. Clonotypes shared by all four sorted-subset donors showed higher generation probabilities than non-shared clonotypes. Sampling was limited to blood, and TCR repertoires in tissue likely differ from TCR repertoires in blood. The small number of donors limited the genetic and exposure-history diversity represented.

The donors were healthy, HIV-negative adults with no recently reported acute infections or vaccinations. Every donor was a Caucasian adult residing in Nashville, Tennessee, USA. CD4+ T cells were enriched through magnetic negative selection, after which naive cells were positively selected on CD45RA and the remaining negative fraction served as the memory subset. Blood was obtained by leukapheresis, after which PBMCs were separated by Ficoll-Histopaque density gradient centrifugation and cryopreserved in liquid nitrogen vapor phase. Analytical flow cytometry was used to check the purity and quantity of every magnetically sorted T cell population. Genomic DNA was isolated from every sorted fraction and measured by UV absorbance on a Nanodrop 2000c. TCR CDR3 regions were amplified from genomic DNA by multiplex PCR using the deep immunoSEQ assay. Genomic DNA extracted from each cell subset was distributed evenly over all wells of several immunoSEQ 96-well plates, and each plate served as one replicate. For sorted subsets, 200 to 250 ng of genomic DNA, equivalent to some 30,000 T cell genomes, went into each replicate PCR. Purified libraries were quantified with a Qubit 3.0 fluorometer, sized on a Bioanalyzer 2100, and re-quantified with the KAPA Library Quantification kit. A separate single-read 150-cycle Illumina NextSeq 550 flow cell was used to sequence each immunoSEQ 96-well plate. Per the authors' processing: Because the immunoSEQ output included only junctional sequences and no quality scores, the filtering could not be the same as the filtering used for full-length reads. Sequences were annotated with PyIR, a Python wrapper for IgBLAST v1.9, and V/J genes and CDR3 were assigned using IMGT germline references. Any read was removed if the V/J assignment was weak (E-value above 1e-6), the CDR3 was missing, or the read contained stop codons, out-of-frame junctions, or ambiguous translated residues. A V3J clonotype was defined by an identical inferred V gene, J gene, and CDR3 amino acid sequence. The percentage overlap between two repertoires was calculated by dividing the number of shared unique clonotypes by the size of the smaller repertoire. Three approaches were used to assess repertoire richness: RTK rarefaction, the Chao1 estimator, and Recon v2.1 estimates of unobserved clonotypes. Generation probabilities were computed with OLGA for all TCRbeta clonotypes obtained by the gDNA method from a few donors. Entries here come from immuneACCESS through TCRdb and include only in-frame sequences with V and J called. Some clones fail to appear in such tables; in the studies checked, an unresolved V gene covers under half of the shortfall, and the cause of the remainder is unknown. Clonal size and the V and J genes are those of that table, whereas D and trimming came from the DNA. The sample table records around 1.6 million clones; around 98% of these occur just once. The ten largest account for around 0.45% of the sample.

Including the terminal cysteine and phenylalanine, the CDR3 comprises 18 residues. The read is trimmed to its CDR3 DNA, 54 bases read in frame from base 1. Compared with germline, V lacks 0 bases and J lacks 3 bases; bases without a gene match: 7. Taken from the germline V gene, the CDR1 and CDR2 loops are MGHRA and YSYEKL. Sequencing used naive CD4+ T cells sorted from blood. The meaning of the sample's cell subset or site label: CD45RA+ positively selected. This TCR was sampled from a man aged 30 to 45 in good health. The sequence links TRBV4-1 to TRBJ2-7; 14 middle bases align to TRBD2. The CDR3 protein sequence reads: CASSQDKGLAGVGYEQYF. The nucleotide sequence reads TGCGCCAGCAGCCAAGATAAGGGACTAGCGGGAGTTGGCTACGAGCAGTACTTC.